Following are 26 T cell receptor beta chains from one sample sequenced in a study of naive and memory T cell subsets. Whole-study findings and limits: Naive repertoires, especially CD8, held a few larger clonotypes, possibly memory cells re-expressing CD45RA.

Two oligonucleotides, mixed equimolar, formed the beta constant-region primer covering TRBC1 and TRBC2. Four rounds of PCR amplified the ligated cDNA using nested alpha and beta constant-region primers plus SP2. TCRdb analysed the UMI-ligation and nested PCR reads with MiXCR anew, one entry per CDR3 protein. The sample lists about 150,000 distinct CDR3 sequences, 22% occurring once. Their specific antigens are unknown. Sequenced input: naive CD4+ T cells from blood. All receptors derive from a human donor in good health.

The chain combines TRBV6-5 with TRBJ2-1; 11 positions match TRBD2. CDR1 MNHEY and CDR2 SVGAGI come from the germline V gene. The CDR3 extends over 16 amino acids. The ends lost 5 bases at V and 7 bases at J; junction bases unmatched: 10. CDR3 DNA: TGTGCCAGCAGTACTAAAACTAGCGGGAGTTTTAATGAGCAGTTCTTC. The encoded protein is CASSTKTSGSFNEQFF.

This clonotype was counted many times. This chain joins TRBV19 and TRBJ2-7; either TRBD1 or TRBD2 may supply D (5 bases each). Trimming shortened V by 3 bases and J by 4 bases, and 13 bases separated the two germline ends. CDR3 length equals 14 residues. Germline V gene data show CDR1 as LNHDA and CDR2 as SQIVND (reference sequence). CDR3 sequence reads: CASSISGPGYEQYF. The CDR3 coding sequence is TGTGCCAGTAGTATCTCGGGACCGGGATACGAGCAGTACTTC. The full variable domain, its missing parts supplied by reference TRBV19 and TRBJ2-7, is DGGITQSPKYLFRKEGQNVTLSCEQNLNHDAMYWYRQDPGQGLRLIYYSQIVNDFQKGDIAEGYSVSREKKESFPLTVTSAQKNPTAFYLCASSISGPGYEQYFGPGTRLTVT.

The chain employs TRBV28 and TRBJ2-7, with 9 bases lining up with TRBD1. After removal of 8 bases from V and 5 bases from J, the junction contained 10 bases not matched to a gene. In germline, CDR1 is MDHEN, CDR2 SYDVKM. The CDR3 runs to 14 residues. CDR3 bases: TGTGCCAGCTTGACCGGGACAGGGCCCCACGAGCAGTACTTC. It codes for CASLTGTGPHEQYF.

The V and J genes are TRBV5-1 and TRBJ1-1, with D possibly matching TRBD1 (5 bases). The CDR3 contains 15 residues. Trimming cost V 4 bases and J 2 bases, with 15 bases left between them. CDR1 SGHRS and CDR2 YFSETQ come from the germline V gene. DNA for the CDR3: TGCGCCAGCAGCAACGTCCAGGGTGTCAACACTGAAGCTTTCTTT. Translation: CASSNVQGVNTEAFF.

The V and J genes are TRBV6-6 and TRBJ2-1; 11 nucleotides agree with TRBD2. Per germline, CDR1 MNHNY and CDR2 SVGAGI (reference sequence). CDR3 length: 15 amino acids. Trimming removed 11 bases from V and 4 bases from J; junction bases left unmatched: 10. CDR3 sequence reads: CALQGTSGLYNEQFF. CDR3 nucleotide sequence: TGTGCCCTGCAAGGGACTAGCGGACTATACAATGAGCAGTTCTTC.

The CDR3: CASSESGGSGADTQYF. The CDR3 nucleotides are TGCGCCAGCAGTGAGTCTGGGGGCAGTGGGGCAGATACGCAGTATTTT. The V call is TRBV10-1, the J call TRBJ2-3; tentative D call: TRBD1 (6 bases). The CDR3 totals 16 residues. Looked up from germline, CDR1 is WNHNN and CDR2 is SYGVQD (reference sequence). Trimming shortened V by 0 bases and J by 4 bases, and 14 bases separated the two germline ends.

This clonotype was found a few times. This chain connects TRBV20-1 to TRBJ2-7; D not resolved. V lost 5 bases to trimming and J lost 6 bases, with 23 bases between them. CDR1 and CDR2 (germline): DFQATT, SNEGSKA (reference sequence). CDR3 size: 15 residues. The CDR3, as DNA: TGCAGTGCTTCCACTGGGCGAGGTATTACTCGCGAGCAGTACTTC. Translation: CSASTGRGITREQYF.

Remarks on this clonotype: One junction end disagrees with the germline gene, perhaps due to a read error. The chain couples TRBV30 to TRBJ2-5; TRBD1 matches 7 bases. Per the germline V gene, CDR1 is GTSNPN and CDR2 is SVGIG (reference sequence). This CDR3 comprises 11 residues. The DNA of the CDR3 is TGTGCCTGGAGTGTTTCCGGGACAGTAGGGTTC. Its protein product is CAWSVSGTVGF.

In nucleotides, the CDR3 is TGTGCCAGCAGCGCAGGGTATCAGCCCCAGCATTTT. As protein: CASSAGYQPQHF. The V call is TRBV12-3 or TRBV12-4, the J call TRBJ1-5, with D possibly TRBD1 on 5 matching bases. This CDR3 region has 12 residues. V was pared by 6 bases and J by 5 bases, with 8 bases between.

The V and J genes are TRBV19 and TRBJ1-1, with D unclear. The germline V gene has CDR1 LNHDA and CDR2 SQIVND (reference sequence). With 4 bases removed from V and 3 bases from J, the gap between germline ends came to 6 bases. The CDR3 has 12 amino acids. The CDR3 spells CASSNTHTEAFF. The CDR3 bases are TGTGCCAGTAGTAACACACACACTGAAGCTTTCTTT. Full variable domain (rest looked up from reference TRBV19 and TRBJ1-1): DGGITQSPKYLFRKEGQNVTLSCEQNLNHDAMYWYRQDPGQGLRLIYYSQIVNDFQKGDIAEGYSVSREKKESFPLTVTSAQKNPTAFYLCASSNTHTEAFFGQGTRLTVV.

This clonotype has a count of ten or more. This sequence joins TRBV29-1 and TRBJ2-2; D may match TRBD1 or TRBD2 (6 bases each). The V gene's germline CDR1 is SQVTM and CDR2 ANQGSEA. The CDR3 extends over 14 amino acids. This CDR3 is CTAVGGANTGELFF. The DNA for the CDR3 is TGCACCGCGGTCGGGGGCGCGAACACCGGGGAGCTGTTTTTT.

There are a few counts of this clonotype. The V and J genes are TRBV7-2 and TRBJ2-7; D remains unclear. The CDR3 has 14 amino acids. Germline-derived CDR1 and CDR2 are SGHTA and FQGNSA. V lost 0 bases and J 6 bases, leaving 12 bases between the germline ends. The CDR3 is CASSLALNDGEQYF. CDR3 DNA: TGTGCCAGCAGCTTAGCGCTAAATGACGGCGAGCAGTACTTC.

J is TRBJ1-1 and V is TRBV28; 11 positions agree with TRBD1. J was trimmed by 5 bases and V by 7 bases; bases with no gene match: 24. The CDR3 runs 20 residues. Germline lookup yields CDR1 MDHEN and CDR2 SYDVKM. CDR3 coding DNA: TGTGCCAGCACTACCCCATTGGGGACAGGGGGACGGAACGTGAGGACTGAAGCTTTCTTT. This translates into CASTTPLGTGGRNVRTEAFF.

The chain employs TRBV12-3 or TRBV12-4 and TRBJ1-2; D is unclear. V was pared by 6 bases and J by 6 bases, with 11 bases between. This CDR3 comprises 12 residues. Here the CDR3 reads CASRGPRDGYTF. The DNA of the CDR3 is TGTGCCAGCAGAGGGCCACGCGATGGCTACACCTTC.

V and J are TRBV4-1 and TRBJ1-2; 9 bases align to TRBD1. CDR1 is MGHRA, CDR2 YSYEKL, per germline. After removal of 1 base from V and 8 bases from J, the junction contained 5 bases not matched to a gene. This CDR3 comprises 14 residues. CDR3: CASSQVGTGNGYTF. In DNA, the CDR3 is TGCGCCAGCAGCCAAGTCGGGACAGGGAACGGCTACACCTTC.

In its sample, this clonotype was seen many times. V and J are TRBV20-1 and TRBJ2-5, with TRBD2 matching 10 bases. The V segment lost 5 bases and the J segment 7 bases; nucleotides outside the gene matches: 7. From germline, CDR1 is DFQATT and CDR2 SNEGSKA (reference sequence). The length of the CDR3 is 13 residues. The CDR3 bases are TGCAGTGCTTCTGGGACTAGCGTCGGGACCCAGTACTTC. This gives the protein CSASGTSVGTQYF.

This clonotype appeared a few times. The chain employs TRBV10-3 and TRBJ2-1; 9 nucleotides align to TRBD1. V lost 3 bases to trimming and J lost 6 bases; unmatched junction nucleotides: 3. The germline V gene has CDR1 ENHRY and CDR2 SYGVKD. CDR3 length: 14 residues. The DNA for the CDR3 is TGTGCCATCAGTGACGCGACAGGGGGCAATGAGCAGTTCTTC. Translation gives CAISDATGGNEQFF.

This clonotype was counted only a few times. The chain is built from TRBV6-1 and TRBJ2-3; the D gene could be TRBD1 or TRBD2 (5 bases each). The germline gives CDR1 MNHNS, CDR2 SASEGT. The CDR3 extends over 15 amino acids. The V and J ends lost 7 bases and 1 base respectively, with 15 bases between them. CDR3 sequence: CASMSVGRGTDTQYF. The CDR3 DNA follows: TGTGCCAGCATGTCTGTGGGGCGGGGCACAGATACGCAGTATTTT.

In its sample, this clonotype was seen a few times. The rearrangement uses TRBV7-2 and TRBJ2-7, with D hard to call. Trimming took off 7 bases at V and 3 bases at J, with 19 bases between the two ends. Germline lookup yields CDR1 SGHTA and CDR2 FQGNSA. CDR3 length: 15 residues. CDR3 in amino acids: CASTPAASMGYEQYF. Here the CDR3 DNA reads TGTGCCAGCACCCCGGCCGCGTCCATGGGCTACGAGCAGTACTTC.

This clonotype has a count of ten or more. The chain has TRBV20-1 and TRBJ2-1; TRBD1 might be the D (6 bases). Trimming removed 6 bases from V and 8 bases from J, with 11 bases in between. The CDR3 has 11 residues. CDR1 and CDR2 from the germline V gene are DFQATT and SNEGSKA (reference sequence). CDR3 loop: CSAKGVYEQFF. For the CDR3, the DNA is TGCAGTGCCAAGGGGGTCTATGAGCAGTTCTTC.

CDR3 sequence: CATSPTGGYEQYF. CDR3 DNA: TGTGCCACCAGCCCGACAGGGGGCTACGAGCAGTACTTC. V usage is TRBV24-1 and J usage is TRBJ2-7; 9 bases agree with TRBD1. The CDR3 totals 13 residues. Germline V gene sequence: CDR1 KGHDR, CDR2 SFDVKD. V dropped 7 bases and J dropped 3; count of bases not matched to a gene: 3.

This clonotype was seen ten or more times. V is TRBV10-1 and J is TRBJ2-7; maybe TRBD1 (5 bases). Per germline, CDR1 WNHNN and CDR2 SYGVQD (reference sequence). V gave up 4 bases and J gave up 6 bases, with 13 bases separating them. The CDR3 covers 13 residues. The CDR3 reads CASSGSYQGEQYF. The CDR3 DNA follows: TGCGCCAGCAGTGGGTCTTATCAGGGCGAGCAGTACTTC.

The genes are TRBV18 and TRBJ1-6; no clear D gene. The CDR3 loop spans 14 amino acids. Germline CDR1 reads KGHSH; CDR2 reads LQKENI. V lost 3 bases and J 7 bases, leaving 10 bases between the germline ends. The CDR3 DNA is TGTGCCAGCTCACCCGACGCGGGGAATTCACCCCTCCACTTT. Amino acid sequence: CASSPDAGNSPLHF.

This clonotype has a handful of counts. The chain has TRBV10-3 and TRBJ1-3, with a possible D match to TRBD1 (6 bases). V lost 2 bases to trimming and J lost 9 bases, with 11 bases between them. Germline CDR1 ENHRY, CDR2 SYGVKD. The CDR3 sequence is 13 residues long. This CDR3 reads CAISEVQGFTIYF. CDR3 sequence (DNA): TGTGCCATCAGTGAGGTCCAGGGGTTCACCATATATTTT.

This clonotype was detected a few times. J is TRBJ2-1 and V is TRBV9; either TRBD1 or TRBD2 may supply D (5 bases each). The CDR3 loop spans 14 amino acids. Deletions cut 10 bases from V and 1 base from J, with 15 bases between. Per germline, CDR1 SGDLS and CDR2 YYNGEE. The chain's CDR3 is CASTGVASYNEQFF. For the CDR3, the DNA is TGTGCCTCCACAGGCGTAGCGTCCTACAATGAGCAGTTCTTC.

This clonotype came up many times. J is TRBJ1-5 and V is TRBV28; tentative D call: TRBD1 (6 bases). The CDR3 is 17 amino acids. Per the germline V gene, CDR1 is MDHEN and CDR2 is SYDVKM. The V end was cut by 6 bases, the J end by 12 bases, with 30 bases between. The CDR3 is CASSLGTPGSKSDGQHF. The CDR3 DNA is TGTGCCAGCAGCCTAGGGACACCTGGTTCAAAATCAGATGGCCAGCATTTT.